This is a list of T cell receptor beta chains from one sample in a study of early T cells in non-severe SARS-CoV-2 infection. Each CDR3 protein gets one entry after TCRdb re-called the 5' RACE reads with MiXCR. The data contain fewer than 40,000 distinct CDR3 sequences, around 3.9% of them singletons. Sequencing was carried out using whole blood. Every receptor here comes from an adult who was a healthcare worker with PCR-confirmed SARS-CoV-2 infection or an uninfected control (not recorded which). Each CDR3 is given with its conserved first and last residue. Each record gives: CDR3 DNA, CDR3 protein, clone size, D gene, J gene, V gene. The D gene is left open where the match is weak. Size is stated for part of the rows, as once, few or many counts, or as a class when the clone is expanded.

CDR3 DNA: TGTGCCAGCACCGCCAGCGGCACAGATACGCAGTATTTT; CDR3 protein: CASTASGTDTQYF; clone size: few; D gene: .; J gene: TRBJ2-3; V gene: TRBV12-3/TRBV12-4
CDR3 DNA: TGCGCCAGCAGGAGGGATTGGGACTTGGAAGAGACCCAGTACTTC; CDR3 protein: CASRRDWDLEETQYF; clone size: many; D gene: .; J gene: TRBJ2-5; V gene: TRBV10-2
CDR3 DNA: TGTGCCAGCAGCTTAGGGCCAGGGGGCTACAATGAGCAGTTCTTC; CDR3 protein: CASSLGPGGYNEQFF; clone size: many; D gene: TRBD1; J gene: TRBJ2-1; V gene: TRBV11-2
CDR3 DNA: TGTGCCAGCAGTTTAGAGAGGGAGTTCTATGGCTACACCTTC; CDR3 protein: CASSLEREFYGYTF; clone size: many; D gene: .; J gene: TRBJ1-2; V gene: TRBV28
CDR3 DNA: TGCAGGGGACAGGATAGCTCCTACAATGAGCAGTTCTTC; CDR3 protein: CRGQDSSYNEQFF; clone size: many; D gene: TRBD1; J gene: TRBJ2-1; V gene: TRBV20-1
CDR3 DNA: TGTGCCACCAGCAGAGATGCGGCTTCGGGTACCCAGTACTTC; CDR3 protein: CATSRDAASGTQYF; clone size: few; D gene: .; J gene: TRBJ2-5; V gene: TRBV15
CDR3 DNA: TGCAGCGTCGGGACTAGCGATAATGAGCAGTTCTTC; CDR3 protein: CSVGTSDNEQFF; clone size: .; D gene: TRBD2; J gene: TRBJ2-1; V gene: TRBV29-1
CDR3 DNA: TGTGCCAGCAGTCAGCCCGACCAACTAGCATCCGAGCAGTACTTC; CDR3 protein: CASSQPDQLASEQYF; clone size: many; D gene: .; J gene: TRBJ2-7; V gene: TRBV12-3/TRBV12-4
CDR3 DNA: TGTGCCAGCAGTGTACTAGGGGGCGAAGATACGCAGTATTTT; CDR3 protein: CASSVLGGEDTQYF; clone size: many; D gene: TRBD1; J gene: TRBJ2-3; V gene: TRBV2
CDR3 DNA: TGTGCCAGCGACCGTGGCAGGGTGCAAAACACTGAAGCTTTCTTT; CDR3 protein: CASDRGRVQNTEAFF; clone size: many; D gene: .; J gene: TRBJ1-1; V gene: TRBV12-3/TRBV12-4
CDR3 DNA: TGTGCCAGCAGCAAAGAAGGCACAGGGGAAATGGCCAAAAACATTCAGTACTTC; CDR3 protein: CASSKEGTGEMAKNIQYF; clone size: many; D gene: .; J gene: TRBJ2-4; V gene: TRBV21-1
CDR3 DNA: TGTGCCAGTAGTTTCACCGGGACTAGCGGGAGCGTCCACGAGACCCAGTACTTC; CDR3 protein: CASSFTGTSGSVHETQYF; clone size: many; D gene: TRBD2; J gene: TRBJ2-5; V gene: TRBV19
CDR3 DNA: TGCAGCGTTGGTAGGGGAACGGCCGGGGAGCTGTTTTTT; CDR3 protein: CSVGRGTAGELFF; clone size: many; D gene: .; J gene: TRBJ2-2; V gene: TRBV29-1
CDR3 DNA: TGTGCCAGCAGGGTGACTAGCGTGGGGTACGAGCAGTACTTC; CDR3 protein: CASRVTSVGYEQYF; clone size: many; D gene: TRBD2; J gene: TRBJ2-7; V gene: TRBV7-8
CDR3 DNA: TGTGCCAGCAGCTTAAAGGCGTATGGAAACACCATATATTTT; CDR3 protein: CASSLKAYGNTIYF; clone size: many; D gene: .; J gene: TRBJ1-3; V gene: TRBV7-9
CDR3 DNA: TGTGCCACCAGCAGAGCTGGCGGGGCCGGGGAGCTGTTTTTT; CDR3 protein: CATSRAGGAGELFF; clone size: .; D gene: .; J gene: TRBJ2-2; V gene: TRBV15
CDR3 DNA: TGTGCCAGCCTCGGAGAGGGGATAGAGACCCAGTACTTC; CDR3 protein: CASLGEGIETQYF; clone size: many; D gene: .; J gene: TRBJ2-5; V gene: TRBV28
CDR3 DNA: TGTGCCAGCAGGTCCCAGCGGGAGGTGTACAATGAGCAGTTCTTC; CDR3 protein: CASRSQREVYNEQFF; clone size: many; D gene: TRBD2; J gene: TRBJ2-1; V gene: TRBV11-2
CDR3 DNA: TGTGCCAGCAGCCCAAGACAGGGGGAGCAAGAGACCCAGTACTTC; CDR3 protein: CASSPRQGEQETQYF; clone size: many; D gene: TRBD1; J gene: TRBJ2-5; V gene: TRBV4-2
CDR3 DNA: TGTGCCAGCAGTGAATCACACCTGGAGTCCGGGGAGCTGTTTTTT; CDR3 protein: CASSESHLESGELFF; clone size: many; D gene: .; J gene: TRBJ2-2; V gene: TRBV25-1
CDR3 DNA: TGTGCCAGCGGGGGTAGGAGCGAGCAGTACTTC; CDR3 protein: CASGGRSEQYF; clone size: many; D gene: .; J gene: TRBJ2-7; V gene: TRBV9
CDR3 DNA: TGCGCCAGCAGAGCTAGGCGGGGGCCCTACGAGCAGTACTTC; CDR3 protein: CASRARRGPYEQYF; clone size: many; D gene: .; J gene: TRBJ2-7; V gene: TRBV10-2
CDR3 DNA: TGTGCCACCAGTGATCCGGGACAGGGGGCGAACACCGGGGAGCTGTTTTTT; CDR3 protein: CATSDPGQGANTGELFF; clone size: few; D gene: TRBD1; J gene: TRBJ2-2; V gene: TRBV24-1
CDR3 DNA: TGTGCCAGCAGTTCACGACTAGTCTACGAGCAGTACTTC; CDR3 protein: CASSSRLVYEQYF; clone size: many; D gene: .; J gene: TRBJ2-7; V gene: TRBV12-3/TRBV12-4
CDR3 DNA: TGTGCCAGCAGTTTTTACGATGGGGGGGGCGACACTGAAGCTTTCTTT; CDR3 protein: CASSFYDGGGDTEAFF; clone size: many; D gene: .; J gene: TRBJ1-1; V gene: TRBV27
CDR3 DNA: TGCAGTGCTAGAGGGGGCAGGGTTGAAAAACTGTTTTTT; CDR3 protein: CSARGGRVEKLFF; clone size: .; D gene: .; J gene: TRBJ1-4; V gene: TRBV20-1
CDR3 DNA: TGTGCCAGCAGCTTACGGGTGTTGAATACAGATACGCAGTATTTT; CDR3 protein: CASSLRVLNTDTQYF; clone size: many; D gene: .; J gene: TRBJ2-3; V gene: TRBV7-3
CDR3 DNA: TGTGCCAGCAGCTTAGCGGCGGCCACAGATACGCAGTATTTT; CDR3 protein: CASSLAAATDTQYF; clone size: many; D gene: .; J gene: TRBJ2-3; V gene: TRBV7-9
CDR3 DNA: TGTGCCAGCAGCTTAGGGGGACAGGCTCTAGGCAATGAGCAGTTCTTC; CDR3 protein: CASSLGGQALGNEQFF; clone size: few; D gene: TRBD1; J gene: TRBJ2-1; V gene: TRBV7-6
CDR3 DNA: TGTGCCAGCAGTCTAGGGTCCGTTTCCGGCTACACCTTC; CDR3 protein: CASSLGSVSGYTF; clone size: many; D gene: .; J gene: TRBJ1-2; V gene: TRBV6-1
CDR3 DNA: TGCAGTGCTAGAAGGCTAGCTGTTACAGATACGCAGTATTTT; CDR3 protein: CSARRLAVTDTQYF; clone size: many; D gene: .; J gene: TRBJ2-3; V gene: TRBV20-1
CDR3 DNA: TGCGCCAGCAGCCAAATGGCGACAGGGGATGAAAAACTGTTTTTT; CDR3 protein: CASSQMATGDEKLFF; clone size: few; D gene: TRBD1; J gene: TRBJ1-4; V gene: TRBV4-3
CDR3 DNA: TGTGCCAGCAGCCAAGGAGCGATGCGCGGGCAGTTCTTC; CDR3 protein: CASSQGAMRGQFF; clone size: many; D gene: .; J gene: TRBJ2-1; V gene: TRBV3-2
CDR3 DNA: TGTGCCAGCAGCCTTAATGCGGGGACCGGGGAGCTGTTTTTT; CDR3 protein: CASSLNAGTGELFF; clone size: many; D gene: .; J gene: TRBJ2-2; V gene: TRBV11-3
CDR3 DNA: TGCGCCAGCAGCCACAGGAGGAAGGGGGAGACCCAGTACTTC; CDR3 protein: CASSHRRKGETQYF; clone size: many; D gene: .; J gene: TRBJ2-5; V gene: TRBV4-1
CDR3 DNA: TGCAGTGAGGGAGCGATGAGTGGCTACACCTTC; CDR3 protein: CSEGAMSGYTF; clone size: many; D gene: .; J gene: TRBJ1-2; V gene: TRBV20-1
CDR3 DNA: TGCGCCAGCAGCCATATCTTGGACGAGCAGTACTTC; CDR3 protein: CASSHILDEQYF; clone size: many; D gene: .; J gene: TRBJ2-7; V gene: TRBV4-1
CDR3 DNA: TGCGCCAGCAGCGGATCTTTGGACGAGCAGTACTTC; CDR3 protein: CASSGSLDEQYF; clone size: many; D gene: .; J gene: TRBJ2-7; V gene: TRBV5-1
CDR3 DNA: TGTGCCAGCAGTAACCAGGGGAAGCGGGGCTACACCTTC; CDR3 protein: CASSNQGKRGYTF; clone size: few; D gene: .; J gene: TRBJ1-2; V gene: TRBV12-3/TRBV12-4
CDR3 DNA: TGTGCCAGCAGGAGCCGACAGGGCCCGGGCGAGCAGTACTTC; CDR3 protein: CASRSRQGPGEQYF; clone size: many; D gene: TRBD1; J gene: TRBJ2-7; V gene: TRBV6-6
CDR3 DNA: TGTGCCAGCAGCTTAGACGCGGTCGGCGGGAGATCTGAGACCCAGTACTTC; CDR3 protein: CASSLDAVGGRSETQYF; clone size: many; D gene: TRBD2; J gene: TRBJ2-5; V gene: TRBV11-3
CDR3 DNA: TGCAGCGTTGAATACAGCACAGATACGCAGTATTTT; CDR3 protein: CSVEYSTDTQYF; clone size: many; D gene: .; J gene: TRBJ2-3; V gene: TRBV29-1
CDR3 DNA: TGTGCCAGCGGGCACAATGAGCAGTTCTTC; CDR3 protein: CASGHNEQFF; clone size: .; D gene: .; J gene: TRBJ2-1; V gene: TRBV7-9